This TCR beta chain was recorded in a study of blood T cell repertoires in COVID-19. Overall study: Some COVID-19 samples were acute and others convalescent; all came from the United States, Italy and Spain.

The CDR3 has 14 residues. The germline CDR1 and CDR2 sequences are SGDLS and YYNGEE. Trimming left V 4 bases short and J 4 bases short, with 12 bases between. How the authors handled the data: By means of reference gene primer amplification, nucleated cell counts were estimated. Sequencing was performed with immunoSEQ multiplex PCR; in TCRdb, only in-frame clones are kept and a portion is missing. Clone size and V and J calls were adopted from that table, with D and trimming inferred from the DNA. Here the sample spans some 90,000 clones, 80% being singletons. The receptor was derived from a human donor in a cohort sampled during active COVID-19. V usage is TRBV9 and J usage is TRBJ2-1, with unresolved D. The sequenced sample consisted of peripheral blood. CDR3 sequence reads: CASSPIVQYNEQFF. In DNA, the CDR3 is TGTGCCAGCAGCCCCATTGTCCAGTACAATGAGCAGTTCTTC.